The clone carrying this T cell receptor (beta chain) was seen at least ten times. The CDR3 has 14 amino acids. Trimming removed 6 bases at V and 3 bases at J, with 9 bases between. CDR1 and CDR2 from the germline V gene are LNHDA and SQIVND (reference sequence). Hyperthyroidism patients were newly diagnosed, ill under 2 months, and aged 18 to 65 years. This entry is derived from a study of Graves' ophthalmopathy and Graves' hyperthyroidism. Amplifying from RNA transcripts, the study obtained TCR beta CDR3 regions. HTBI primers primed a first-round RT-PCR, and a second-round multiplex PCR followed. TCRdb reanalysed the multiplex PCR reads using MiXCR and keeps one entry per CDR3 protein. The profile shows around 520,000 distinct CDR3 sequences, under 45% of them singletons.

The TCR comes from an adult man with Graves' hyperthyroidism. This sequence joins TRBV19 and TRBJ2-6; D might be TRBD2 (5 bases). The sample consisted of peripheral blood or thyroid tissue (not recorded which). The CDR3 sequence is CASRTGNGANVLTF. The CDR3 DNA reads TGTGCCAGTAGAACGGGAAATGGGGCCAACGTCCTGACTTTC. The full variable domain, in which reference TRBV19 and TRBJ2-6 provide the parts outside the CDR3, is DGGITQSPKYLFRKEGQNVTLSCEQNLNHDAMYWYRQDPGQGLRLIYYSQIVNDFQKGDIAEGYSVSREKKESFPLTVTSAQKNPTAFYLCASRTGNGANVLTFGAGSRLTVL.